This T cell receptor beta chain was found in a study of breast tumors, draining lymph nodes, adjacent tissues. General study findings and limits: That most tumor T cells come from lymph nodes remained unproven. Luminal-like breast cancer showed significantly higher tumor–nontumor repertoire similarity than basal-like. Most tumor T cells seemingly derive from lymph node, then expand in tumor. Tumor TCR diversity was below lymph nodes but above nontumor tissue.

Germline V gene lookup returns CDR1 SQVTM and CDR2 ANQGSEA. V lost 4 bases, J lost 2 bases, and 8 bases lay in between. The CDR3 has 13 residues. This clonotype appeared many times. The antigen remains unidentified. Samples came from axillary lymph nodes draining the breast cancer. TCRdb analysed the multiplex PCR reads with MiXCR anew, one entry per CDR3 protein. The sample records some 100,000 distinct CDR3 sequences, over 20% being singletons. The clonotype was recovered from a female donor with breast cancer. Some clones in this sample may be carry-over from other donors' samples. Sequencing was performed on axillary lymph node tissue. V gene TRBV29-1 combines with J gene TRBJ2-2; D gene uncertain. The CDR3: CSVAKDNTGELFF. CDR3 bases: TGCAGCGTTGCTAAGGACAACACCGGGGAGCTGTTTTTT.